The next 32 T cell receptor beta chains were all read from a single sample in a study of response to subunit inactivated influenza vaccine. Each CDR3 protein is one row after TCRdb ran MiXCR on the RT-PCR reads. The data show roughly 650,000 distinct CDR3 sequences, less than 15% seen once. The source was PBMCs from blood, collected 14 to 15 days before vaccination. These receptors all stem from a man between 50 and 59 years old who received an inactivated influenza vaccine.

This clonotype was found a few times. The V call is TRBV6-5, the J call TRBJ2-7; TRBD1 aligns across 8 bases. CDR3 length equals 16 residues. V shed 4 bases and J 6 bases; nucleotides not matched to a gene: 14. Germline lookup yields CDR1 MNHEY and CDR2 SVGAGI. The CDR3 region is CASSSRLTGAGSEQYF. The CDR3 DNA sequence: TGTGCCAGCAGTTCCCGATTGACAGGGGCGGGTAGCGAGCAGTACTTC.

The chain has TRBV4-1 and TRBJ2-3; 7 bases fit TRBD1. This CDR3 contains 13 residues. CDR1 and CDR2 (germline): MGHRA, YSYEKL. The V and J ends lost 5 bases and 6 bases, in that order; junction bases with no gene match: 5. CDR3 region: CASSDGRGDTQYF. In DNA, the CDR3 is TGCGCCAGCAGCGACGGCAGGGGGGATACGCAGTATTTT.

The CDR3 nucleotides read TGTGCCAGCAGCGTCCGATACACAGATACGCAGTATTTT. Protein sequence: CASSVRYTDTQYF. The chain recombines TRBV9 with TRBJ2-3; D gene ambiguous. Trimming removed 2 bases from V and 2 bases from J, with 6 bases in between. This CDR3 has 13 residues. The germline CDR1 and CDR2 sequences are SGDLS and YYNGEE.

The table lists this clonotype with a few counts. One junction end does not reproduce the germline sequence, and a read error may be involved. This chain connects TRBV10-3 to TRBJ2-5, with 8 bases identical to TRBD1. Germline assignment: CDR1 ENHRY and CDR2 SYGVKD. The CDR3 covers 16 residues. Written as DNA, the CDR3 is TGTGCCATCAGCGAGTCTCAGGGGGCGCCTCGGGAGACCCAGTACTTC. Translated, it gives CAISESQGAPRETQYF.

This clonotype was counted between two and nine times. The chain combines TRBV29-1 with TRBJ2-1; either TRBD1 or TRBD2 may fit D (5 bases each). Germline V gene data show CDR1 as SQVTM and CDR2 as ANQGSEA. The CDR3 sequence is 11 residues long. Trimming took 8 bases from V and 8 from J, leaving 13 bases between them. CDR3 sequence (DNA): TGCAGCCCCGCCGAGGGGTATGAGCAGTTCTTC. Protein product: CSPAEGYEQFF.

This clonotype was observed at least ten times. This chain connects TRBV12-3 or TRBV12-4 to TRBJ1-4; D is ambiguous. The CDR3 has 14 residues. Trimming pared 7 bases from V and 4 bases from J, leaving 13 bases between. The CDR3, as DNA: TGTGCCAGCACCTTGGGCAATAGTAATGAAAAACTGTTTTTT. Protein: CASTLGNSNEKLFF.

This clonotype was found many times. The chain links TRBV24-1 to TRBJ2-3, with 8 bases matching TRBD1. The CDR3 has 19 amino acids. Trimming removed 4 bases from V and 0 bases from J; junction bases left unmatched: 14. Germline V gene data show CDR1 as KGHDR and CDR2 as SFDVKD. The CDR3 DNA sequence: TGTGCCACCAGTGAGCTGGGCAGGGGGCAAGGGTTGAGCACAGATACGCAGTATTTT. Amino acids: CATSELGRGQGLSTDTQYF.

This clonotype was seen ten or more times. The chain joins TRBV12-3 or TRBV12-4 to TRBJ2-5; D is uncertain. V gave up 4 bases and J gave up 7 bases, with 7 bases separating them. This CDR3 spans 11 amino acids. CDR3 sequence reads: CASSSSWTQYF. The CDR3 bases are TGTGCCAGCAGTTCCTCATGGACCCAGTACTTC.

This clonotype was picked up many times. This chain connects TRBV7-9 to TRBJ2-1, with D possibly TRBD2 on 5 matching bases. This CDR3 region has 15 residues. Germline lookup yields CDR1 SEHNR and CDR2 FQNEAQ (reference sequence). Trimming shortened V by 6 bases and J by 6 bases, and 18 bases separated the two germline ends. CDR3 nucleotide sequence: TGTGCCAGCAGTCCTGAATGGAGGTTAAGCAATGAGCAGTTCTTC. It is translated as CASSPEWRLSNEQFF. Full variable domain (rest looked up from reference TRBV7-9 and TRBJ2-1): DTGVSQNPRHKITKRGQNVTFRCDPISEHNRLYWYRQTLGQGPEFLTYFQNEAQLEKSRLLSDRFSAERPKGSFSTLEIQRTEQGDSAMYLCASSPEWRLSNEQFFGPGTRLTVL.

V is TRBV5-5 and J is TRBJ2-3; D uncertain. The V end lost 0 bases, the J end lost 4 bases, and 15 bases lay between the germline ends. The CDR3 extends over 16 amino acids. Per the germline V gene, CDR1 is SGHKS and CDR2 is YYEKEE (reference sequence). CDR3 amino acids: CASSLALGNYADTQYF. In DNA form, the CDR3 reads TGTGCCAGCAGCTTGGCTCTGGGGAATTATGCAGATACGCAGTATTTT.

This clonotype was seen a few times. The CDR3 bases are TGCAGTGCTAGAGAGGGGACTGAAGCTTTCTTT. This translates into CSAREGTEAFF. This chain uses TRBV20-1 with TRBJ1-1, with D unclear. V gave up 0 bases and J gave up 5 bases, with 4 bases separating them. CDR1 and CDR2 (germline): DFQATT, SNEGSKA (reference sequence). This CDR3 contains 11 residues.

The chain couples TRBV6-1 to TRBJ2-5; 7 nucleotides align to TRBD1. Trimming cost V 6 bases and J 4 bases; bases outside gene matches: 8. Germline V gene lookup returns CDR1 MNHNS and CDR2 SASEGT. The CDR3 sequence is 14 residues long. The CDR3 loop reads CASSVQGSGETQYF. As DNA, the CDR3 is TGTGCCAGCAGCGTACAGGGGAGTGGAGAGACCCAGTACTTC.

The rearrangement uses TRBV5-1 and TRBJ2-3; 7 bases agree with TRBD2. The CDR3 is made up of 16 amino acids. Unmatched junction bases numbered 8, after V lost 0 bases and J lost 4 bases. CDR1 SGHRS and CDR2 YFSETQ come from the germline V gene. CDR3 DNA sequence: TGCGCCAGCAGCTTGGTAGCGGGCCATTCCGCAGATACGCAGTATTTT. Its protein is CASSLVAGHSADTQYF.

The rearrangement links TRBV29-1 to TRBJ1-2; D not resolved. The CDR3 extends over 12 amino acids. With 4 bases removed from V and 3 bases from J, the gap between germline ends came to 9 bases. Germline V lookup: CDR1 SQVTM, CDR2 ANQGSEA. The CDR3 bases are TGCAGCGTTGGCTCTATGTACTATGGCTACACCTTC. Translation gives CSVGSMYYGYTF.

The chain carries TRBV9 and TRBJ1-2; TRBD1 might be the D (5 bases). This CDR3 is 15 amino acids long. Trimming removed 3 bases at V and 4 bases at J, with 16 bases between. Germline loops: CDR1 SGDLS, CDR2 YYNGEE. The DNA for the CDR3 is TGTGCCAGCAGCGAAGGGGTGGTGGCTGCCTATGGCTACACCTTC. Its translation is CASSEGVVAAYGYTF.

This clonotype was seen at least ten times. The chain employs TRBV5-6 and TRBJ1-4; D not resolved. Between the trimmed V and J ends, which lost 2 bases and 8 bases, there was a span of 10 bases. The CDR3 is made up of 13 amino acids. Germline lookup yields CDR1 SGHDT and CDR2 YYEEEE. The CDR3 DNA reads TGTGCCAGCAGCTTCCAGGAGGGCGAAAAACTGTTTTTT. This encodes CASSFQEGEKLFF.

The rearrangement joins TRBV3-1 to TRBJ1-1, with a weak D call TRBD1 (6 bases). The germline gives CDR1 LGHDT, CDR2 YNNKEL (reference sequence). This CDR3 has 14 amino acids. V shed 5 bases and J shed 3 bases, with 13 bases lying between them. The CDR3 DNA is TGTGCCAGCAGCTACCCAGGGGTTGACACTGAAGCTTTCTTT. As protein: CASSYPGVDTEAFF.

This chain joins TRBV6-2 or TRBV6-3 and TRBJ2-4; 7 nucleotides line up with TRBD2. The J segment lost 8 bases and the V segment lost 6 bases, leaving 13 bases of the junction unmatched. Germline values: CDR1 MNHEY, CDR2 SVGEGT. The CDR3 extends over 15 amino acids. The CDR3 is CASRLRSGRGDIQYF. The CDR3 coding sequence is TGTGCCAGCAGACTGAGGTCGGGGAGGGGAGACATTCAGTACTTC.

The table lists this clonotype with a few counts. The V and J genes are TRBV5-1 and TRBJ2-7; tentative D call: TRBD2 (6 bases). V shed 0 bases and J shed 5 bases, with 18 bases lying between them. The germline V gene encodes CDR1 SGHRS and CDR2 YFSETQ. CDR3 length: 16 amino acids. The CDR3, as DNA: TGCGCCAGCAGCTTGGTCCGGGGCACCGGGAGAAACGAGCAGTACTTC. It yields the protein CASSLVRGTGRNEQYF.

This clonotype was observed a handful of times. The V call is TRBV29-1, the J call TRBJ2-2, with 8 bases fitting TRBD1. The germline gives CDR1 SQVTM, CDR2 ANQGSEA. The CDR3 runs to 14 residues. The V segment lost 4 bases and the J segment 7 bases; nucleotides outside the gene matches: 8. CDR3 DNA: TGCAGCGTTGGGCCAGGGGGCCGGAACGGGGAGCTGTTTTTT. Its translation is CSVGPGGRNGELFF.

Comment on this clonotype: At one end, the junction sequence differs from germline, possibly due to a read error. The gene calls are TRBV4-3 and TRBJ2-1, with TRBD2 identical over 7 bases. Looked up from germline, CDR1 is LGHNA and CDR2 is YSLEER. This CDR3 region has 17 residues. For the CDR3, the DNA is TGCGCCAGCAGCCAAGGCGAACTAGCGCCCGTCCACAAAGAGCAGTTCTTC. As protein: CASSQGELAPVHKEQFF.

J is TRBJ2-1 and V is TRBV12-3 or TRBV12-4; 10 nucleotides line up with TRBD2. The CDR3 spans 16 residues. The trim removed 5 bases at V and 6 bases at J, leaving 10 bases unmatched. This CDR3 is CASSPPSAGGVNEQFF. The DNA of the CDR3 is TGTGCCAGCAGTCCGCCTTCAGCGGGGGGGGTCAATGAGCAGTTCTTC.

The DNA for the CDR3 is TGTGCCATCAGTGACACAGGGGTGAGCTCTGGGGCCAACGTCCTGACTTTC. This codes for CAISDTGVSSGANVLTF. The chain links TRBV10-3 to TRBJ2-6; 7 bases agree with TRBD1. The CDR3 totals 17 residues. CDR1 is ENHRY and CDR2 is SYGVKD in the germline V gene. The V gene end was trimmed by 3 bases and the J gene end by 0 bases; junction bases not matched to a gene: 5.

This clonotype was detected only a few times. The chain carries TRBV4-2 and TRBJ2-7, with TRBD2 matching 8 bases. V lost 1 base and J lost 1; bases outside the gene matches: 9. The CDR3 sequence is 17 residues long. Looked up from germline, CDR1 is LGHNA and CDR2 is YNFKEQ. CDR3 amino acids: CASSQAASGLGSYEQYF. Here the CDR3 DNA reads TGTGCCAGCAGCCAAGCCGCTAGCGGGTTGGGGTCCTACGAGCAGTACTTC.

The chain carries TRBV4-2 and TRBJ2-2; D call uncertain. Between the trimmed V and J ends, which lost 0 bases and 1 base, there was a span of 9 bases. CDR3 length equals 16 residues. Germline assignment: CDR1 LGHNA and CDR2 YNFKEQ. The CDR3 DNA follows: TGTGCCAGCAGCCAAGAGGGGTTTAGGAACACCGGGGAGCTGTTTTTT. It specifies CASSQEGFRNTGELFF.

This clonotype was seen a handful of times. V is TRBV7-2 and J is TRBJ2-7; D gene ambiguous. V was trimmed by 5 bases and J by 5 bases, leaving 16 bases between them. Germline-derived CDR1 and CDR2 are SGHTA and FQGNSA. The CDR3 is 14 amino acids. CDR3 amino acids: CASSVGVIQDEQYF. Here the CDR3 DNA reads TGTGCCAGCAGCGTAGGAGTAATTCAGGACGAGCAGTACTTC.

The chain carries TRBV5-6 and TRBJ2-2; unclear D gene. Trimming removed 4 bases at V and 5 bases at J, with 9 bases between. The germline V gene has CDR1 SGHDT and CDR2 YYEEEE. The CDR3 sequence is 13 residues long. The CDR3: CASSTDLTGELFF. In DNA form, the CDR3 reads TGTGCCAGCAGCACCGACCTTACCGGGGAGCTGTTTTTT.

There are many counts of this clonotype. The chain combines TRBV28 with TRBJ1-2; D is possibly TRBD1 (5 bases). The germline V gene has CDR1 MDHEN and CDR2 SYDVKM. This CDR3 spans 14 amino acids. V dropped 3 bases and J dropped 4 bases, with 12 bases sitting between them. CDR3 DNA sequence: TGTGCCAGCAGTTTCCTGGACGGGGGCTATGGCTACACCTTC. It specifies CASSFLDGGYGYTF.

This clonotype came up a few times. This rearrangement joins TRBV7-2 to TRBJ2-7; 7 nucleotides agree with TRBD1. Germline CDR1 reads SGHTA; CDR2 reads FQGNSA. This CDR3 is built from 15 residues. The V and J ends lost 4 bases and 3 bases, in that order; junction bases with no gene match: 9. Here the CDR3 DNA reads TGTGCCAGCAGCTCACCGACAGGGTCCAACTACGAGCAGTACTTC. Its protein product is CASSSPTGSNYEQYF.

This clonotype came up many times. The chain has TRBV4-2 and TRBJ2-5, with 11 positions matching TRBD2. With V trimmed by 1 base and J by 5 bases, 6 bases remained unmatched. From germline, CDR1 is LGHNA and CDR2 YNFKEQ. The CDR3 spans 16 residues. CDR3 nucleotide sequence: TGTGCCAGCAGCCAAGGACTAGCGGGGCCCCGGGAGACCCAGTACTTC. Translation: CASSQGLAGPRETQYF.

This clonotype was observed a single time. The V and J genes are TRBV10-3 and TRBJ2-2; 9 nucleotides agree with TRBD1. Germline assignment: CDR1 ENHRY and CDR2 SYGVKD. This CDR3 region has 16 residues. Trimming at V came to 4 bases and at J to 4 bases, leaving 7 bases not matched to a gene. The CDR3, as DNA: TGTGCCATCAGTGGGACAGGGGCGTCGGTCACCGGGGAGCTGTTTTTT. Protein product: CAISGTGASVTGELFF.

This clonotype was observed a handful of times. The CDR3 region has the DNA TGTGCCAGCAACTCAAGACCGGGACAGGGGGGGAATGAGCAGTTCTTC. Protein: CASNSRPGQGGNEQFF. The rearrangement joins TRBV7-2 to TRBJ2-1, with TRBD1 matching 11 bases. CDR1 SGHTA and CDR2 FQGNSA come from the germline V gene. CDR3 length: 16 residues. V shed 7 bases, J shed 7 bases, and the junction held 12 bases outside the gene matches.